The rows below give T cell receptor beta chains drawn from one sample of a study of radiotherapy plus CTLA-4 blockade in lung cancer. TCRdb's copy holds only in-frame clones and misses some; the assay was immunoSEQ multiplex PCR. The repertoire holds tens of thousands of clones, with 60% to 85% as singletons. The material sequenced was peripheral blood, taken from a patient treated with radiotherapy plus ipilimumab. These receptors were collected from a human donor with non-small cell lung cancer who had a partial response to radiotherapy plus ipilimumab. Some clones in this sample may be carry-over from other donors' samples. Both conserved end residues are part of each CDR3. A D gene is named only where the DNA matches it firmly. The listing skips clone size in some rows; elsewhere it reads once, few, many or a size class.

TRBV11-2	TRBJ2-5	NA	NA	CASTADSPRETQYF	TGTGCCAGCACCGCGGACAGTCCAAGGGAAACCCAGTACTTC
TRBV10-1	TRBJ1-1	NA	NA	CASSESGEDTEAFF	TGCGCCAGCAGTGAGTCCGGGGAGGACACTGAAGCTTTCTTT
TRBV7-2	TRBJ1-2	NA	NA	CASSLVNNGYTF	TGTGCCAGCAGCTTAGTGAACAACGGCTACACCTTC
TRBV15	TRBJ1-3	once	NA	CATSREGQGSGNTIYF	TGTGCCACCAGCAGAGAAGGGCAGGGCTCTGGAAACACCATATATTTT
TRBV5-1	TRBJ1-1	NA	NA	CASSLVPEVNTEAFF	TGCGCCAGCAGCTTGGTTCCGGAGGTGAACACTGAAGCTTTCTTT
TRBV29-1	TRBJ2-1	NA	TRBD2	CSVDPAGVNEQFF	TGCAGCGTTGATCCAGCGGGAGTCAATGAGCAGTTCTTC
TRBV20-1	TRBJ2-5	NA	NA	CSARQQETQYF	TGCAGTGCCAGACAGCAAGAGACCCAGTACTTC
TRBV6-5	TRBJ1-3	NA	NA	CASSPRPGNTIYF	TGTGCCAGCAGTCCGAGGCCAGGAAACACCATATATTTT
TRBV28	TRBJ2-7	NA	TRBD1	CASRANTPGQGLFYEQYF	TGTGCCAGCAGAGCAAATACACCGGGACAGGGACTCTTCTACGAGCAGTACTTC
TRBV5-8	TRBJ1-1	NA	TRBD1	CASSRMGDSMNTEAFF	TGTGCCAGCAGCAGAATGGGGGACAGTATGAACACTGAAGCTTTCTTT
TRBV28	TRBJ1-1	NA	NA	CASSTTARTEAFF	TGTGCCAGCAGTACGACAGCTAGAACTGAAGCTTTCTTT
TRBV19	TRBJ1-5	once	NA	CASRGVGNQPQHF	TGTGCCAGCCGGGGAGTGGGCAATCAGCCCCAGCATTTT
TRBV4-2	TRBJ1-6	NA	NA	CASSQMGGYSPLHF	TGTGCCAGCAGCCAGATGGGGGGGTATTCACCCCTCCACTTT
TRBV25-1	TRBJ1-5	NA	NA	CASSELYGDQPQHF	TGTGCCAGCAGTGAATTGTACGGGGATCAGCCCCAGCATTTT
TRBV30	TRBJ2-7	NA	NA	CAWRRQDAYEQYF	TGTGCCTGGAGGAGACAGGACGCATACGAGCAGTACTTC
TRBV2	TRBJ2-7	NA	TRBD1	CASTSRDRDYEQYF	TGTGCCAGCACCTCCAGGGACAGGGACTACGAGCAGTACTTC
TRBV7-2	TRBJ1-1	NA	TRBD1	CASSARIGQGRHTEAFF	TGTGCCAGCAGCGCCAGGATCGGACAGGGGCGGCACACTGAAGCTTTCTTT
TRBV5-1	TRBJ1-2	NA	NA	CASSSQRYGYTF	TGCGCCAGCAGTAGCCAAAGGTATGGCTACACCTTC
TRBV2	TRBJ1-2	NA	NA	CASSELPNYGYTF	TGTGCCAGCAGTGAACTACCTAACTATGGCTACACCTTC
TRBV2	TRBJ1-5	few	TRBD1	CASSETVLGDRADQPQHF	TGTGCCAGCAGTGAAACGGTTCTCGGAGACAGGGCAGATCAGCCCCAGCATTTT
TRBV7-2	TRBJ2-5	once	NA	CASSLGGPFYETQYF	TGTGCCAGCAGCTTAGGAGGGCCATTTTACGAGACCCAGTACTTC
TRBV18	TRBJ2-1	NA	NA	CASSDASRGDDYNEQFF	TGTGCCAGCTCAGACGCCTCCCGCGGGGACGACTACAATGAGCAGTTCTTC
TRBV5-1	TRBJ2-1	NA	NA	CASSLGTGSSYNEQFF	TGCGCCAGCAGCTTGGGGACGGGGAGCTCCTACAATGAGCAGTTCTTC
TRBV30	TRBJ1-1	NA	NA	CAWSVLMNTEAFF	TGTGCCTGGAGTGTACTGATGAACACTGAAGCTTTCTTT
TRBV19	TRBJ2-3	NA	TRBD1	CASRRPGQGADTQYF	TGTGCCAGTCGTAGGCCGGGACAGGGGGCAGATACGCAGTATTTT
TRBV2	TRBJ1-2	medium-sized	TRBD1	CASSLRQGMSYGYTF	TGTGCCAGCAGTCTAAGACAGGGTATGAGCTATGGCTACACCTTC
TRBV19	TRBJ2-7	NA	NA	CASSPPYRGAYEQYF	TGTGCCAGTAGTCCACCCTATCGGGGGGCTTACGAGCAGTACTTC
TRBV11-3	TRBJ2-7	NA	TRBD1	CASSSRATQGQAAYEQYF	TGTGCCAGCAGCTCGCGAGCTACCCAGGGACAGGCGGCCTACGAGCAGTACTTC
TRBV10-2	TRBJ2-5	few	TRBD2	CASSEGLAGVQETQYF	TGCGCCAGCAGTGAGGGACTAGCGGGGGTGCAAGAGACCCAGTACTTC
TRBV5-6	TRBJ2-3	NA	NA	CASSLGGVSTDTQYF	TGTGCCAGCAGCTTGGGGGGAGTCTCCACAGATACGCAGTATTTT